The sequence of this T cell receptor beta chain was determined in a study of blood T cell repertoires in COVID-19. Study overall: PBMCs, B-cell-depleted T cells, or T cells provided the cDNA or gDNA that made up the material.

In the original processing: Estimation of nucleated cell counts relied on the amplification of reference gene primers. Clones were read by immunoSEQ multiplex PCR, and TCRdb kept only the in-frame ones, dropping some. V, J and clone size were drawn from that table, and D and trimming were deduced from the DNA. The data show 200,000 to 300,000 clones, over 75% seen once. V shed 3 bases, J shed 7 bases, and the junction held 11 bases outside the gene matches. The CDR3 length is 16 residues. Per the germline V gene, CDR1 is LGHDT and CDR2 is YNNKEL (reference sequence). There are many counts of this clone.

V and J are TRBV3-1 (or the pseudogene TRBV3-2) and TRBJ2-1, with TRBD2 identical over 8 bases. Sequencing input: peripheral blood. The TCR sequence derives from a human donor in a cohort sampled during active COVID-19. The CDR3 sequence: CASSQATGGLTNEQFF. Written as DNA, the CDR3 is TGTGCCAGCAGCCAGGCCACGGGGGGGCTAACGAATGAGCAGTTCTTC.